Shown below are 2 T cell receptor beta chains from a single sample sequenced in a study of post-analysis software for immune sequencing data. Regarding the study as a whole: In patients, TRBV5-6, TRBV5-1 and TRBV20-1 belonged to roughly five TRBV segments found more frequently than in controls.

Tagging with unique molecular identifiers was a feature of the TCR beta cDNA libraries. MiXCR, run by TCRdb on the PCR reads, gives a single entry per CDR3 protein. The sample has about 430,000 distinct CDR3 sequences, 30% to 45% seen once; the top ten hold 7.6%. These TCRs are of unknown antigen specificity. Sequenced input: blood. These receptors all come from a girl aged 2-10 years with multiple sclerosis.

This clonotype was seen a few times. The rearrangement links TRBV7-3 to TRBJ2-7, with unresolved D. Between the trimmed V and J ends, which lost 1 base and 3 bases, there was a span of 10 bases. Germline V CDR1 and CDR2: SGHTA, FQGTGA. CDR3 length: 14 residues. In DNA, the CDR3 is TGTGCCAGCAGCTTAAGTGCAGCCGACTACGAGCAGTACTTC. Protein sequence: CASSLSAADYEQYF.

This clonotype came up a few times. This rearrangement joins TRBV5-1 to TRBJ2-4, with TRBD1 identical over 7 bases. Germline CDR1 reads SGHRS; CDR2 reads YFSETQ. The CDR3 totals 16 residues. With 0 bases clipped from V and 0 bases from J, the junction kept 3 bases outside the gene matches. CDR3 nucleotide sequence: TGCGCCAGCAGCTTGGTAGGGGGCTTAGCCAAAAACATTCAGTACTTC. This sequence encodes CASSLVGGLAKNIQYF.